This is a list of T cell receptor beta chains from one sample in a study of blood T cell repertoires in COVID-19. The method was immunoSEQ multiplex PCR; TCRdb's version includes in-frame clones alone and lacks a portion of them. Of 75,000 to 100,000 clones in the sample, about 86% were seen once. The specimen was peripheral blood. These receptors all come from an elderly man with acute or convalescent COVID-19. Each CDR3 is given with its conserved first and last residue. Fields, in order: clone size, V gene, J gene, D gene, CDR3 protein, CDR3 DNA. A D gene is named only where the DNA matches it firmly. Expanded clones are given a class, and other clones once, few, many or no size at all.

clone_size: -
v_call: TRBV6-6
j_call: TRBJ2-4
d_call: -
cdr3_aa: CASRRGTGVAKNIQYF
cdr3_nt: TGTGCCAGCAGGAGAGGGACGGGGGTAGCCAAAAACATTCAGTACTTC

clone_size: -
v_call: TRBV25-1
j_call: TRBJ2-2
d_call: -
cdr3_aa: CASSPPRGGELFF
cdr3_nt: TGTGCCAGCAGCCCCCCGCGGGGCGGGGAGCTGTTTTTT

clone_size: -
v_call: TRBV27
j_call: TRBJ1-1
d_call: -
cdr3_aa: CASSLFGEGTEAFF
cdr3_nt: TGTGCCAGCAGTTTATTCGGGGAAGGCACTGAAGCTTTCTTT

clone_size: once
v_call: TRBV2
j_call: TRBJ1-2
d_call: TRBD1
cdr3_aa: CASSDRDRASYTF
cdr3_nt: TGTGCCAGCAGCGACCGGGACAGGGCCAGCTACACCTTC

clone_size: -
v_call: TRBV5-4
j_call: TRBJ2-3
d_call: -
cdr3_aa: CASSPQVADTQYF
cdr3_nt: TGTGCCAGCAGCCCGCAGGTCGCAGATACGCAGTATTTT

clone_size: -
v_call: TRBV6-5
j_call: TRBJ2-5
d_call: -
cdr3_aa: CASSPYWRTVETQYF
cdr3_nt: TGTGCCAGCAGTCCTTACTGGAGGACAGTAGAGACCCAGTACTTC

clone_size: -
v_call: TRBV28
j_call: TRBJ2-1
d_call: -
cdr3_aa: CASSLPGVSIGEQFF
cdr3_nt: TGTGCCAGCAGTTTACCAGGGGTTTCAATAGGTGAGCAGTTCTTC

clone_size: -
v_call: TRBV5-1
j_call: TRBJ2-7
d_call: TRBD1
cdr3_aa: CASSFGRTGTYEQYF
cdr3_nt: TGCGCCAGCAGCTTTGGTCGGACAGGGACCTACGAGCAGTACTTC

clone_size: -
v_call: TRBV5-1
j_call: TRBJ2-7
d_call: -
cdr3_aa: CASSLDVAYEQYF
cdr3_nt: TGCGCCAGCAGCTTGGATGTAGCCTACGAGCAGTACTTC

clone_size: -
v_call: TRBV9
j_call: TRBJ2-7
d_call: TRBD1
cdr3_aa: CASSTGQATEQYF
cdr3_nt: TGTGCCAGCAGCACGGGACAGGCGACCGAGCAGTACTTC

clone_size: -
v_call: TRBV27
j_call: TRBJ1-5
d_call: TRBD1
cdr3_aa: CASSARGPSNQPQHF
cdr3_nt: TGTGCCAGCAGCGCCAGGGGGCCTAGCAATCAGCCCCAGCATTTT

clone_size: -
v_call: TRBV7-2
j_call: TRBJ2-5
d_call: -
cdr3_aa: CASIAVQGWEETQYF
cdr3_nt: TGTGCCAGCATCGCAGTTCAGGGGTGGGAAGAGACCCAGTACTTC

clone_size: -
v_call: TRBV28
j_call: TRBJ2-1
d_call: TRBD2
cdr3_aa: CASKAEGLAGVNEQFF
cdr3_nt: TGTGCCAGCAAGGCTGAAGGACTAGCGGGCGTCAATGAGCAGTTCTTC

clone_size: -
v_call: TRBV10-3
j_call: TRBJ1-3
d_call: -
cdr3_aa: CAINQGYGNTIYF
cdr3_nt: TGTGCCATCAATCAGGGATATGGAAACACCATATATTTT

clone_size: -
v_call: TRBV9
j_call: TRBJ2-1
d_call: -
cdr3_aa: CASSVGSRNEQFF
cdr3_nt: TGTGCCAGCAGCGTTGGGTCGCGGAATGAGCAGTTCTTC

clone_size: -
v_call: TRBV27
j_call: TRBJ2-7
d_call: -
cdr3_aa: CASSYTGSPYEQYF
cdr3_nt: TGTGCCAGCAGTTATACGGGAAGCCCCTACGAGCAGTACTTC

clone_size: -
v_call: TRBV24-1
j_call: TRBJ2-1
d_call: -
cdr3_aa: CATSGGPTRNNEQFF
cdr3_nt: TGTGCCACCAGCGGGGGGCCGACTAGAAACAATGAGCAGTTCTTC

clone_size: -
v_call: TRBV18
j_call: TRBJ1-5
d_call: -
cdr3_aa: CASSPSGDQPQHF
cdr3_nt: TGTGCCAGCTCACCGTCAGGCGATCAGCCCCAGCATTTT

clone_size: -
v_call: TRBV27
j_call: TRBJ2-2
d_call: -
cdr3_aa: CASSLVTGWGTGELFF
cdr3_nt: TGTGCCAGCAGTTTGGTCACAGGGTGGGGAACCGGGGAGCTGTTTTTT

clone_size: few
v_call: TRBV6-6
j_call: TRBJ2-2
d_call: -
cdr3_aa: CASRNMATGELFF
cdr3_nt: TGTGCCAGCAGGAACATGGCCACCGGGGAGCTGTTTTTT

clone_size: -
v_call: TRBV11-2
j_call: TRBJ2-7
d_call: TRBD2
cdr3_aa: CASRHRDYPYEQYF
cdr3_nt: TGTGCCAGCAGGCACCGGGACTACCCCTACGAGCAGTACTTC

clone_size: -
v_call: TRBV6-6
j_call: TRBJ1-5
d_call: TRBD1
cdr3_aa: CASSEDREYQPQHF
cdr3_nt: TGTGCCAGCAGCGAAGACAGGGAGTATCAGCCCCAGCATTTT

clone_size: few
v_call: TRBV6-2/TRBV6-3
j_call: TRBJ2-5
d_call: -
cdr3_aa: CASSSGETQYF
cdr3_nt: TGTGCCAGCAGTTCGGGAGAGACCCAGTACTTC

clone_size: -
v_call: TRBV19
j_call: TRBJ2-7
d_call: -
cdr3_aa: CASSSASEQYF
cdr3_nt: TGTGCCAGTAGTTCCGCGAGTGAGCAGTACTTC

clone_size: -
v_call: TRBV5-5
j_call: TRBJ2-3
d_call: TRBD2
cdr3_aa: CASSSGTSGRWADTQYF
cdr3_nt: TGTGCCAGCAGCTCCGGGACTAGCGGGAGGTGGGCAGATACGCAGTATTTT

clone_size: -
v_call: TRBV6-1
j_call: TRBJ1-1
d_call: -
cdr3_aa: CASSEVGGEGTEAFF
cdr3_nt: TGTGCCAGCAGTGAAGTAGGAGGGGAAGGCACTGAAGCTTTCTTT

clone_size: -
v_call: TRBV9
j_call: TRBJ2-1
d_call: TRBD2
cdr3_aa: CASSSSGSSYNEQFF
cdr3_nt: TGTGCCAGCAGCTCTAGCGGGAGCTCCTACAATGAGCAGTTCTTC

clone_size: -
v_call: TRBV14
j_call: TRBJ2-1
d_call: TRBD2
cdr3_aa: CASSRTSGLNEQFF
cdr3_nt: TGTGCCAGCAGCCGGACTAGCGGCCTCAATGAGCAGTTCTTC

clone_size: -
v_call: TRBV7-2
j_call: TRBJ2-1
d_call: -
cdr3_aa: CASSLGGPEKQFF
cdr3_nt: TGTGCCAGCAGCTTAGGGGGCCCCGAAAAGCAGTTCTTC

clone_size: -
v_call: TRBV7-8
j_call: TRBJ2-3
d_call: -
cdr3_aa: CASSLDGSRADTQYF
cdr3_nt: TGTGCCAGCAGCTTAGACGGGAGTCGCGCAGATACGCAGTATTTT

clone_size: once
v_call: TRBV7-2
j_call: TRBJ2-1
d_call: TRBD2
cdr3_aa: CASSLVAGSNNEQFF
cdr3_nt: TGTGCCAGCAGCTTAGTAGCGGGGTCCAACAATGAGCAGTTCTTC

clone_size: -
v_call: TRBV5-4
j_call: TRBJ2-5
d_call: TRBD1
cdr3_aa: CASSPAGTGTETQYF
cdr3_nt: TGTGCCAGCAGCCCAGCAGGGACAGGGACGGAGACCCAGTACTTC

clone_size: -
v_call: TRBV6-5
j_call: TRBJ1-2
d_call: -
cdr3_aa: CASSHRGRDYGYTF
cdr3_nt: TGTGCCAGCAGCCACCGGGGGAGGGACTATGGCTACACCTTC

clone_size: -
v_call: TRBV5-4
j_call: TRBJ2-5
d_call: TRBD2
cdr3_aa: CASSRRLAGVETQYF
cdr3_nt: TGTGCCAGCAGCCGAAGGCTAGCGGGAGTAGAGACCCAGTACTTC

clone_size: once
v_call: TRBV10-3
j_call: TRBJ2-2
d_call: TRBD1
cdr3_aa: CAITPGQGESGELFF
cdr3_nt: TGTGCCATCACTCCGGGACAGGGGGAATCCGGGGAGCTGTTTTTT

clone_size: -
v_call: TRBV9
j_call: TRBJ2-1
d_call: TRBD1
cdr3_aa: CASSVGTGVGVAGNEQFF
cdr3_nt: TGTGCCAGCAGCGTAGGGACAGGGGTAGGGGTTGCAGGGAATGAGCAGTTCTTC

clone_size: once
v_call: TRBV6-5
j_call: TRBJ1-4
d_call: TRBD1
cdr3_aa: CASSFGQEGEKLFF
cdr3_nt: TGTGCCAGCAGTTTCGGACAGGAAGGAGAAAAACTGTTTTTT